The entry that follows covers one TCR beta chain sequence. The antigen is undetermined. The CDR3 loop spans 16 amino acids. Trimming took 5 bases from V and 2 from J, leaving 15 bases between them. Per the germline V gene, CDR1 is MNHNS and CDR2 is SASEGT. The data derive from a study of CD8 T cells in ankylosing spondylitis. Researchers built TCR beta libraries using quantitative 5'-RACE with molecular barcodes. TCRdb processed the 5' RACE reads anew with MiXCR; each CDR3 protein has one entry. The sample comprises 250,000 to 350,000 distinct CDR3 sequences, around 20% of which are singletons, and roughly 3.4% rests with the top ten. Study-wide findings and caveats: Typical of ankylosing spondylitis blood, it appeared, was a TCR beta motif of eight highly homologous variants.

This chain uses TRBV6-1 with TRBJ2-2; D possibly matches TRBD1 or TRBD2 (5 bases each). Sequences were obtained from blood, either unsorted or a sorted T cell fraction (not recorded which). This sequence originates from a female donor with ankylosing spondylitis or in good health (not recorded which). The CDR3 protein is CASSPQRGVNTGELFF. The CDR3 bases are TGTGCCAGCAGTCCCCAGAGGGGAGTTAACACCGGGGAGCTGTTTTTT.